This T cell receptor (beta chain) is from a study of blood T cell repertoires in COVID-19. Study-wide context: PBMCs, B-cell-depleted T cells, or T cells were the source of the cDNA or gDNA that made up the material.

In the original workflow: Estimation of nucleated cell counts was performed using reference gene primer amplification. Generated by immunoSEQ multiplex PCR, the TCRdb table keeps only in-frame clones and is missing some. V and J calls and clone size are given by that table; D and trimming were obtained from the DNA. The table lists fewer than 85,000 clones, 82% of them singletons, with 21% in the top ten. Sequences were obtained from peripheral blood. The clonotype comes from a human donor in a cohort sampled during active COVID-19.

In nucleotides, the CDR3 is TGTGCCAGCAGCTTCCAGGGGTCAGCTATAGGTGGCTACACCTTC. As protein: CASSFQGSAIGGYTF. This rearrangement joins TRBV7-9 to TRBJ1-2; perhaps TRBD1 as D (6 bases). V was cut by 3 bases and J by 7 bases, with 18 bases left in between. The CDR3 length is 15 residues. Germline CDR1 and CDR2: SEHNR and FQNEAQ (reference sequence).